This TCR beta chain derives from a study of cytomegalovirus exposure and HLA in healthy donors. Study-wide background: One earlier analysis, a look at 150 million to 200 million T cells, found about 100 million unique TCR beta sequences. The study's findings and limits: CMV antigen specificity was confirmed in vitro for three CMV-associated chains.

Donors had nominal health at sampling but likely had unrecorded immune exposures. The germline V and J ends were trimmed by 9 bases and 5 bases, with 10 bases remaining between them. CDR3 size: 12 residues. Germline V lookup: CDR1 MNHNS, CDR2 SASEGT. For this clone: Its antigen is as yet unknown.

A multiplex PCR was run with 60 Vbeta primers and 13 Jbeta primers. Sequenced by immunoSEQ multiplex PCR; TCRdb stores in-frame clones only, minus some. The table includes about 130,000 clones, 74% detected once. The TCR was taken from a man aged 40-55 years in good health and CMV-seropositive. This sequence joins TRBV6-1 and TRBJ2-2; D ambiguous. The sequencing input was PBMCs. This CDR3 is CASGVGTGELFF. CDR3 bases: TGTGCCAGTGGAGTCGGGACCGGGGAGCTGTTTTTT.